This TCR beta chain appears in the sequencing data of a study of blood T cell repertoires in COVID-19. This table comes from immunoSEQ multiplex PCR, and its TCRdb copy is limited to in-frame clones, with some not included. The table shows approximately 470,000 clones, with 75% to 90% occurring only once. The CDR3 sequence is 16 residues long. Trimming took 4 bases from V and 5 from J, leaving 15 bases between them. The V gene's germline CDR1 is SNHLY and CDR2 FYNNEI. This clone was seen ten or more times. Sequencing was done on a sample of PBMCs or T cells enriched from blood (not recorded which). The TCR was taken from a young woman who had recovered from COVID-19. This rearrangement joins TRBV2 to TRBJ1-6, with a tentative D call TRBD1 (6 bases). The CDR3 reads CASSVAWTAHNSPLHF. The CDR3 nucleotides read TGTGCCAGCAGTGTCGCATGGACAGCTCATAATTCACCCCTCCACTTT.